This entry concerns a single T cell receptor beta chain. J gave up 6 bases and V 0 bases, and 7 bases lay outside the gene matches. The CDR3 has 17 residues. Germline CDR1 reads SGHRS; CDR2 reads YFSETQ. Pooling was applied to second doses at about 4 or about 12 weeks. The sample belongs to a study of T cell responses to AZD1222 COVID-19 vaccine. Here immunoSEQ multiplex PCR was the method, and the copy in TCRdb shows in-frame clones only, minus some. Here the sample spans under 150,000 clones, roughly 90% being singletons. This material consisted of peripheral blood, taken 28 days after the second AZD1222 dose. The sequence was obtained from an adult who received the AZD1222 COVID-19 vaccine. The J gene is TRBJ2-2, the V gene TRBV5-1; TRBD1 agrees at 11 bases. CDR3 loop: CASSLGPRTGGPGELFF. Written as DNA, the CDR3 is TGCGCCAGCAGCTTGGGACCCCGGACAGGGGGCCCCGGGGAGCTGTTTTTT.